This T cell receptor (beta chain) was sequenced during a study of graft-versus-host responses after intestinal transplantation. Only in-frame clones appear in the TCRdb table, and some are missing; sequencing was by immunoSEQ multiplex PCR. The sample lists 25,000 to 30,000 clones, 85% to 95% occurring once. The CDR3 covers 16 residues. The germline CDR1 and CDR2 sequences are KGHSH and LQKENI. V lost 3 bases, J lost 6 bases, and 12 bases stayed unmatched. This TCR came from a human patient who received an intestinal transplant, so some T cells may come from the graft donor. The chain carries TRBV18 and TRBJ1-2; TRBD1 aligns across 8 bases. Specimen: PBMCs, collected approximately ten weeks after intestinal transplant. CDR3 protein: CASSPAGGRMKDGYTF. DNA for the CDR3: TGTGCCAGCTCACCGGCAGGGGGCCGTATGAAGGATGGCTACACCTTC.